Listed below are T cell receptor beta chains from one sample, sequenced in a study of regulatory T cells in long-lasting Graves disease. TCRdb recomputed calls from the multiplex PCR reads with MiXCR, one row per CDR3 protein. The sample carries 350,000 to 550,000 distinct CDR3 sequences, roughly 15% recorded once. The same data also contributed to another study, on T cells in Graves' hyperthyroidism and ophthalmopathy.

This sample comprised peripheral blood mononuclear cells (PBMCs), obtained at new diagnosis, from a patient treated with antithyroid drugs. These TCRs come from a woman younger than 30 with Graves disease. Both conserved end residues are part of each CDR3. The order of the fields is CDR3 protein, CDR3 DNA, D gene, clone size, J gene, V gene. D genes are given only for firm matches. Size values are once, few and many counts, or a class for expanded clones, and some rows have none.

CASRATGAQGVAFF,TGTGCCAGCAGGGCGACAGGGGCCCAAGGTGTGGCTTTCTTT,TRBD1,-,TRBJ1-1,TRBV12-3/TRBV12-4
CASSSGIGTNEKLFF,TGTGCCAGCAGTTCTGGGATTGGCACTAATGAAAAACTGTTTTTT,-,many,TRBJ1-4,TRBV28
CATSDPESHEQYF,TGTGCCACCAGTGACCCCGAAAGCCACGAGCAGTACTTC,-,-,TRBJ2-7,TRBV24-1
CASSFPLGSNEQFF,TGTGCCAGCAGCTTCCCTCTAGGGAGCAATGAGCAGTTCTTC,-,many,TRBJ2-1,TRBV13
CASSSEPDRYEQYF,TGCGCCAGCAGCTCGGAACCGGACAGATACGAGCAGTACTTC,-,-,TRBJ2-7,TRBV5-1
CASSMAGAGEQYF,TGTGCCAGCAGTATGGCGGGGGCGGGCGAGCAGTACTTC,-,many,TRBJ2-7,TRBV7-8
CASSRVERQVEQYF,TGCGCCAGCAGCAGGGTGGAGCGGCAGGTCGAGCAGTACTTC,-,many,TRBJ2-7,TRBV5-1
CASSRRDGLPYGYTF,TGTGCCAGCAGCCGACGGGACGGTCTTCCCTATGGCTACACCTTC,-,-,TRBJ1-2,TRBV5-8
CASSLAGAYQRGEKLFF,TGTGCCAGCAGCTTGGCCGGGGCCTACCAACGAGGGGAAAAACTGTTTTTT,-,-,TRBJ1-4,TRBV5-6
CASIRGTGELFF,TGTGCCAGCATACGAGGAACCGGGGAGCTGTTTTTT,-,many,TRBJ2-2,TRBV28
CASSWTSITEAFF,TGTGCCAGCAGTTGGACATCTATCACTGAAGCTTTCTTT,-,-,TRBJ1-1,TRBV27
CSARRGFRLDTEAFF,TGCAGTGCTAGACGGGGCTTTCGCTTGGACACTGAAGCTTTCTTT,-,-,TRBJ1-1,TRBV20-1
CASSLAFRQPQHF,TGTGCCAGCAGTTTAGCTTTTCGTCAGCCCCAGCATTTT,-,many,TRBJ1-5,TRBV12-3/TRBV12-4
CASSLTLGVVGEQYF,TGTGCCAGCAGTTTAACCCTCGGGGTTGTAGGCGAGCAGTACTTC,-,many,TRBJ2-7,TRBV12-3/TRBV12-4
CASSFFYGDRVNTGELFF,TGTGCCAGCAGTTTCTTTTATGGGGACAGGGTGAACACCGGGGAGCTGTTTTTT,TRBD1,many,TRBJ2-2,TRBV12-3/TRBV12-4
CASSFAVLSKSEQYF,TGTGCCAGCAGCTTTGCTGTACTTTCTAAGTCGGAGCAGTACTTC,-,many,TRBJ2-7,TRBV2
CASKTGRLNTGELFF,TGTGCCAGCAAAACTGGGCGGCTAAACACCGGGGAGCTGTTTTTT,-,few,TRBJ2-2,TRBV2
CASSGLATGGLFF,TGTGCCAGCTCCGGACTAGCGACCGGGGGGCTGTTTTTT,TRBD2,-,TRBJ2-2,TRBV2
CSASDRTRSTDTQYF,TGCAGTGCTAGCGACAGGACCAGAAGCACAGATACGCAGTATTTT,-,many,TRBJ2-3,TRBV20-1
CASSLETFTGELSF,TGTGCCAGCAGCCTAGAGACGTTCACCGGGGAGCTGTCTTTT,-,-,TRBJ2-2,TRBV7-2
CATGGTNNEQFF,TGTGCCACCGGGGGCACAAACAATGAGCAGTTCTTC,-,many,TRBJ2-1,TRBV7-2
CASNEGGGRIDEQFF,TGTGCCAGCAACGAGGGGGGCGGGAGGATCGATGAGCAGTTCTTC,TRBD2,many,TRBJ2-1,TRBV2
CASSSPLRASGRYNEQFF,TGTGCCAGCAGCTCGCCCCTCCGGGCTAGCGGGAGATACAATGAGCAGTTCTTC,TRBD2,-,TRBJ2-1,TRBV13
CASSERWTDSNQPQHF,TGTGCCAGCAGTGAAAGGTGGACAGATAGCAATCAGCCCCAGCATTTT,-,-,TRBJ1-5,TRBV2
CASSQERFPGAGYQPQHF,TGTGCCAGCAGTCAAGAGAGGTTCCCGGGAGCCGGATATCAGCCCCAGCATTTT,-,many,TRBJ1-5,TRBV28
CATSDFETDYNEQFF,TGTGCCACCAGTGATTTCGAGACAGACTACAATGAGCAGTTCTTC,-,-,TRBJ2-1,TRBV24-1
CASSYPDRDKYGYTF,TGTGCCAGCAGTTACCCCGACAGAGATAAGTATGGCTACACCTTC,-,-,TRBJ1-2,TRBV6-5
CASSVQGGTYEQYF,TGTGCCAGCAGTGTTCAGGGCGGTACCTACGAGCAGTACTTC,-,many,TRBJ2-7,TRBV28
CASSRDSLAKNIQYF,TGTGCCAGCAGTAGAGACAGTCTAGCCAAAAACATTCAGTACTTC,-,-,TRBJ2-4,TRBV12-3/TRBV12-4
CASSERSGGPREQYF,TGTGCCAGCAGTGAAAGGTCGGGAGGGCCTCGCGAGCAGTACTTC,TRBD2,many,TRBJ2-7,TRBV2
CAWSAVDRGNWGYTF,TGTGCCTGGAGTGCAGTGGACAGGGGAAATTGGGGCTACACCTTC,TRBD1,few,TRBJ1-2,TRBV30
CSARVRVGTGHSQGNEQYF,TGCAGTGCTAGAGTACGGGTTGGGACAGGGCACAGCCAAGGAAACGAGCAGTACTTC,TRBD1,many,TRBJ2-7,TRBV20-1
CASRGQGGNNEQFF,TGTGCCAGCAGAGGACAGGGGGGAAACAATGAGCAGTTCTTC,TRBD1,-,TRBJ2-1,TRBV28
CASRPPGLAAPISYNEQFF,TGTGCCAGCAGACCGCCGGGACTAGCGGCCCCGATATCTTACAATGAGCAGTTCTTC,TRBD2,-,TRBJ2-1,TRBV6-2/TRBV6-3
CASSPSQGRTGELFF,TGTGCCAGCAGCCCTTCACAAGGGCGAACCGGGGAGCTGTTTTTT,-,-,TRBJ2-2,TRBV9
CSPDLLSYNEQFF,TGCAGTCCGGATTTACTCTCCTACAATGAGCAGTTCTTC,-,-,TRBJ2-1,TRBV20-1
CSARDHERLAGEGIGETQYF,TGCAGTGCTAGAGATCACGAAAGACTAGCGGGAGAGGGTATAGGAGAGACCCAGTACTTC,TRBD2,-,TRBJ2-5,TRBV20-1
CASSLSGTLYEQYF,TGTGCCAGCAGCCTTTCCGGGACACTCTACGAGCAGTACTTC,-,many,TRBJ2-7,TRBV2
CASSVATLGTSSYNEQFF,TGTGCCAGCAGCGTAGCTACTTTGGGGACCTCGTCCTACAATGAGCAGTTCTTC,-,-,TRBJ2-1,TRBV9
CSARGMRSTDTQYF,TGCAGTGCTAGAGGGATGCGCAGCACAGATACGCAGTATTTT,-,many,TRBJ2-3,TRBV20-1
CSVHGTSGSNEQFF,TGCAGCGTCCATGGGACTAGCGGGAGCAATGAGCAGTTCTTC,TRBD2,few,TRBJ2-1,TRBV29-1
CASSSPAGTENTEAFF,TGTGCCAGCAGCTCCCCAGCTGGGACAGAGAACACTGAAGCTTTCTTT,TRBD1,many,TRBJ1-1,TRBV9
CATSAVYSNQPQHF,TGTGCCACCAGTGCAGTTTATAGCAATCAGCCCCAGCATTTT,-,-,TRBJ1-5,TRBV24-1
CSASLTGEWDEQYF,TGCAGTGCTAGCCTAACAGGCGAGTGGGACGAGCAGTACTTC,-,many,TRBJ2-7,TRBV20-1
CASSDTGANQPQHF,TGTGCCAGCAGTGACACAGGGGCAAATCAGCCCCAGCATTTT,TRBD1,many,TRBJ1-5,TRBV2
CASSPQRSNTGELFF,TGTGCCAGCAGCCCCCAACGGTCGAACACCGGGGAGCTGTTTTTT,-,many,TRBJ2-2,TRBV11-3
CASSRSYDNEQFF,TGTGCCAGCAGCCGAAGCTACGACAATGAGCAGTTCTTC,-,many,TRBJ2-1,TRBV11-3
CSARNLDRFKGETQYF,TGCAGTGCTAGAAACCTCGACCGGTTTAAAGGAGAAACCCAGTACTTC,-,many,TRBJ2-5,TRBV20-1
CATSESGADTQYF,TGTGCCACCAGTGAGTCAGGGGCAGATACGCAGTATTTT,-,many,TRBJ2-3,TRBV24-1
CASSQDMASGRPYNEQFF,TGTGCCAGCAGCCAAGATATGGCTAGCGGGAGACCCTACAATGAGCAGTTCTTC,TRBD2,few,TRBJ2-1,TRBV14
CASSDGQGRETQYF,TGTGCCAGCAGTGATGGACAGGGAAGGGAGACCCAGTACTTC,TRBD1,many,TRBJ2-5,TRBV2